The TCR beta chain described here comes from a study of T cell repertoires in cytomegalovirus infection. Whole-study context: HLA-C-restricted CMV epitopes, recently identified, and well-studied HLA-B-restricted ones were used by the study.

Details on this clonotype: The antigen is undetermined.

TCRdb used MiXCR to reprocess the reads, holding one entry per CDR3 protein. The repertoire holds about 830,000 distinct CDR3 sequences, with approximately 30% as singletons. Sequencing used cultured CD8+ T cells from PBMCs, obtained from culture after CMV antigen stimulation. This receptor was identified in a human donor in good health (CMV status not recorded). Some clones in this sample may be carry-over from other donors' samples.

The chain's CDR3 is CASSLAQTGGLYGYTF. In DNA, the CDR3 is TGTGCCAGCAGCTTAGCCCAGACAGGGGGTCTCTATGGCTACACCTTC. This sequence joins TRBV7-4 and TRBJ1-2; 9 nucleotides line up with TRBD1. The CDR3 spans 16 residues. V shed 0 bases, J shed 4 bases, and the junction held 6 bases outside the gene matches. Germline V gene data show CDR1 as SGHVT and CDR2 as SQSDAQ.